These 20 T cell receptor beta chains originate from one sample sequenced in a study of cytomegalovirus exposure and HLA in healthy donors. PCR used 60 Vbeta primers and 13 Jbeta primers. The data were produced by immunoSEQ multiplex PCR, yet TCRdb's version contains in-frame clones alone and is incomplete. The repertoire holds 160,000 or so clones, with around 84% as singletons. The sequenced sample was PBMCs. The origin of the receptors is a man aged 50-60 years in good health and CMV-seropositive.

The chain employs TRBV30 and TRBJ2-1; TRBD2 matches at 14 bases. CDR3 length equals 15 residues. From germline, CDR1 is GTSNPN and CDR2 SVGIG (reference sequence). The V segment lost 2 bases and the J segment 9 bases; nucleotides outside the gene matches: 6. In DNA, the CDR3 is TGTGCCTGGAGTCGGACTAGCGGGAGGCTCAGTGAGCAGTTCTTC. Protein sequence: CAWSRTSGRLSEQFF.

This chain joins TRBV19 and TRBJ2-5; 7 bases are a match to TRBD2. With V trimmed by 3 bases and J by 4 bases, 8 bases remained unmatched. The germline gives CDR1 LNHDA, CDR2 SQIVND (reference sequence). CDR3 size: 15 residues. The CDR3 loop reads CASSMGIAGAETQYF. The CDR3 nucleotides read TGTGCCAGTAGTATGGGGATCGCGGGAGCAGAGACCCAGTACTTC.

The rearrangement uses TRBV23-1 and TRBJ1-1; D unclear. TRBV23-1 is an ORF; its function is uncertain. The V end lost 6 bases, the J end lost 11 bases, and 16 bases lay between the germline ends. There are 12 residues in the CDR3. The CDR3 DNA is TGCGCCAGCAGCCCCCCCGAGAGCCGGGCTTTCTTT. Translating it yields CASSPPESRAFF.

The rearrangement links TRBV5-5 to TRBJ1-2; D gene ambiguous. Germline assignment: CDR1 SGHKS and CDR2 YYEKEE (reference sequence). V lost 0 bases to trimming and J lost 4 bases, with 10 bases between them. This CDR3 spans 14 amino acids. Here the CDR3 DNA reads TGTGCCAGCAGCTTGGAGGTACAGACCTATGGCTACACCTTC. Residues: CASSLEVQTYGYTF.

The chain couples TRBV10-1 to TRBJ2-3; D perhaps matches TRBD2 (5 bases). Trimming took off 5 bases at V and 5 bases at J, with 11 bases between the two ends. The germline gives CDR1 WNHNN, CDR2 SYGVQD (reference sequence). This CDR3 contains 13 residues. The CDR3 reads CASSSGLGDTQYF. The CDR3 region has the DNA TGCGCCAGCAGTTCAGGACTTGGAGATACGCAGTATTTT.

The chain recombines TRBV10-2 with TRBJ2-7; 9 bases align to TRBD1. Trimming removed 5 bases from V and 4 bases from J; junction bases left unmatched: 9. Per germline, CDR1 WSHSY and CDR2 SAAADI. This CDR3 contains 15 residues. In DNA form, the CDR3 reads TGCGCCAGCAGTCTAACCCCGGGACAGGGATACGAGCAGTACGTC. Residues: CASSLTPGQGYEQYV.

The V call is TRBV27, the J call TRBJ1-4; 7 positions agree with TRBD1. V lost 4 bases to trimming and J lost 10 bases; unmatched junction nucleotides: 18. The CDR3 totals 17 residues. Germline V lookup: CDR1 MNHEY, CDR2 SMNVEV (reference sequence). CDR3: CASSSTRGAVNLGKLFF. The CDR3 DNA is TGTGCCAGCAGTTCCACCAGGGGGGCCGTGAATTTAGGAAAACTGTTTTTT.

The chain carries TRBV7-9 and TRBJ1-2, with 8 bases matching TRBD1. CDR3 length: 16 residues. The germline V gene encodes CDR1 SEHNR and CDR2 FQNEAQ (reference sequence). V was pared by 6 bases and J by 4 bases, with 13 bases of the junction left unmatched. The CDR3 loop reads CASSMDGTGLFYGYTF. CDR3 bases: TGTGCCAGCAGTATGGACGGGACAGGCCTTTTCTATGGCTACACCTTC.

J is TRBJ2-7 and V is TRBV19; 9 bases are a match to TRBD1. The CDR3 sequence is 15 residues long. From germline, CDR1 is LNHDA and CDR2 SQIVND (reference sequence). With 6 bases clipped from V and 3 bases from J, the junction kept 9 bases outside the gene matches. CDR3 protein: CASRSQGTGNYEQYF. CDR3 nucleotides: TGTGCCAGTAGGAGTCAAGGGACAGGGAACTACGAGCAGTACTTC.

V is TRBV27 and J is TRBJ2-1; 8 bases line up with TRBD1. This CDR3 has 14 amino acids. Looked up from germline, CDR1 is MNHEY and CDR2 is SMNVEV (reference sequence). V lost 3 bases to trimming and J lost 7 bases; unmatched junction nucleotides: 5. DNA for the CDR3: TGTGCCAGCAGTTTTGGACAGGGTAGGAATGAGCAGTTCTTC. It codes for CASSFGQGRNEQFF.

The V gene is TRBV7-6, the J gene TRBJ2-2; D not certain. CDR1 and CDR2 (germline): SGHVS, FNYEAQ. This CDR3 region has 15 residues. With 0 bases removed from V and 2 bases from J, the gap between germline ends came to 7 bases. The CDR3 region has the DNA TGTGCCAGCAGCTTAGCGGTCACAAACACCGGGGAGCTGTTTTTT. Translation gives CASSLAVTNTGELFF.

The chain has TRBV5-4 and TRBJ2-5; no reliable D call. Germline V lookup: CDR1 SGHNT, CDR2 YYREEE (reference sequence). The CDR3 is 14 amino acids. The V gene lost 4 bases and the J gene lost 5 bases, with 15 bases spanning the gap. The CDR3 spells CASSAVMMPETQYF. Here the CDR3 DNA reads TGTGCCAGCAGCGCGGTTATGATGCCCGAGACCCAGTACTTC.

V usage is TRBV10-3 and J usage is TRBJ2-1, with 13 bases matching TRBD2. CDR1 and CDR2 (germline): ENHRY, SYGVKD. The CDR3 runs 17 residues. V trimming: 6 bases; J trimming: 4 bases; junction bases outside the gene matches: 9. The CDR3 DNA sequence: TGTGCCATCAGACCTACTAGCGGGGGGGCCCTATACAATGAGCAGTTCTTC. This encodes CAIRPTSGGALYNEQFF.

The V and J genes are TRBV11-3 and TRBJ2-1; TRBD2 agrees at 15 bases. This CDR3 has 17 residues. Germline loops: CDR1 SGHNT, CDR2 YENEEA. The J segment lost 2 bases and the V segment lost 5 bases, leaving 4 bases of the junction unmatched. CDR3 region: CASSTGTSGGTYNEQFF. In DNA, the CDR3 is TGTGCCAGCAGCACGGGGACTAGCGGGGGGACCTACAATGAGCAGTTCTTC.

The chain couples TRBV6-4 to TRBJ1-2, with D perhaps TRBD1 (5 bases). Germline assignment: CDR1 MRHNA and CDR2 SNTAGT. V shed 5 bases and J shed 2 bases, with 9 bases lying between them. The CDR3 runs to 13 residues. The CDR3 is CASSRGSNYGYTF. CDR3 nucleotide sequence: TGTGCCAGCAGTAGGGGATCGAACTATGGCTACACCTTC.

This clone was seen a few times. V and J are TRBV11-2 and TRBJ2-5; D may be TRBD2 (5 bases). The germline V gene has CDR1 SGHAT and CDR2 FQNNGV. This CDR3 has 15 residues. V was shortened by 5 bases and J by 0 bases, with 13 bases between the two germline ends. The CDR3 here is CASSIRGWNQETQYF. CDR3 nucleotide sequence: TGTGCCAGCAGCATTAGAGGGTGGAACCAAGAGACCCAGTACTTC.

The chain employs TRBV6-5 and TRBJ1-1; 8 nucleotides align to TRBD1. This CDR3 region has 13 residues. The V gene end was trimmed by 7 bases and the J gene end by 6 bases; junction bases not matched to a gene: 7. Germline V gives CDR1 MNHEY, CDR2 SVGAGI. The CDR3 nucleotides are TGTGCCAGCACCCTACAGGGGGGGGCTGAAGCTTTCTTT. It codes for CASTLQGGAEAFF.

The chain employs TRBV28 and TRBJ2-4, with D possibly being TRBD1 (6 bases). The CDR3 runs to 17 residues. Germline V gene sequence: CDR1 MDHEN, CDR2 SYDVKM. With 4 bases removed from V and 0 bases from J, the gap between germline ends came to 16 bases. As DNA, the CDR3 is TGTGCCAGCAGTTCAGTTGGACAGCTACTAGCCAAAAACATTCAGTACTTC. It codes for CASSSVGQLLAKNIQYF.

This clone was found a few times. The chain carries TRBV29-1 and TRBJ2-3, with 7 bases aligning to TRBD1. Trimming cost V 4 bases and J 5 bases; bases outside gene matches: 15. The CDR3 totals 16 residues. CDR1 SQVTM and CDR2 ANQGSEA come from the germline V gene. CDR3 nucleotides: TGCAGCGTTGCACAGATCCCCAGGGGGAGTAAAGATACGCAGTATTTT. Amino acid sequence: CSVAQIPRGSKDTQYF.

This rearrangement joins TRBV21-1 to TRBJ2-2; TRBD2 was called by the table and not checked on the DNA. TRBV21-1 is recorded as a pseudogene. This CDR3 is built from 16 residues. DNA for the CDR3: TGTGCCAGCAGCCCTCCCGCCACCTACCTAACCGGGGAGCTGTTTTTT. It specifies CASSPPATYLTGELFF.